Given below is one T cell receptor (beta chain) in context. The CDR3 extends over 16 amino acids. Germline loops: CDR1 SGDLS, CDR2 YYNGEE. These data are taken from a study of CXCR3-negative and CXCR3-positive naive CD8 T cells. The libraries of TRB cDNA were prepared using 5' RACE with UMI labels. TCRdb re-called the 5' RACE reads and shows each CDR3 protein once, DNA omitted. The listing records 100,000 to 150,000 distinct CDR3 sequences. The chain couples TRBV9 to TRBJ2-1; there is no DNA to check the TCRdb D call of TRBD2. The specimen sequenced was naive CXCR3- CD8+ T cells from blood. As to subset: CD45RO-CCR7+CD27+CD95- naive CD8+ T cells lacking CXCR3 (TNR3-). This receptor was taken from a human donor in good health. Some clones in this sample may be carry-over from other donors' samples. The CDR3 here is CASSVSGLEVYNEQFF.